These 28 T cell receptor beta chains share one sample of origin, sequenced in a study of high-grade serous ovarian cancer treatment subgroups. Profiling relied on immunoSEQ multiplex PCR, and the TCRdb table lists in-frame clones only, not all of them. The sample has fewer than 4,500 clones, around 73% seen once; the top ten hold 6.5% to 10%. Tumor samples were taken before definitive surgery or chemotherapy. Source material: tumor tissue. All receptors come from a human donor with high-grade serous ovarian cancer.

The V call is TRBV6-6, the J call TRBJ1-2; 7 bases are a match to TRBD1. Germline V CDR1 and CDR2: MNHNY, SVGAGI (reference sequence). With 0 bases clipped from V and 8 bases from J, the junction kept 6 bases outside the gene matches. CDR3 length: 14 amino acids. The CDR3 region is CASSYSDRVRGYTF. The CDR3 DNA is TGTGCCAGCAGTTACTCAGACAGGGTTAGAGGCTACACCTTC.

J is TRBJ1-1 and V is TRBV5-6, with D possibly being TRBD1 (6 bases). The CDR3 contains 13 residues. Trimming left V 4 bases short and J 3 bases short, with 10 bases between. Germline CDR1 is SGHDT and CDR2 is YYEEEE. The CDR3 sequence is CASSAGTYTEAFF. The CDR3 DNA is TGTGCCAGCAGCGCCGGGACATACACTGAAGCTTTCTTT.

CDR3 bases: TGTGCCAGTAGTACCCCGGGGCAAGCAGATACGCAGTATTTT. Its translation: CASSTPGQADTQYF. The chain carries TRBV19 and TRBJ2-3, with D perhaps TRBD1 or TRBD2 (5 bases each). Germline CDR1 and CDR2: LNHDA and SQIVND (reference sequence). V shed 4 bases and J shed 4 bases, with 12 bases lying between them. This CDR3 comprises 14 residues. Supplemented by reference TRBV19 and TRBJ2-3, the full variable domain reads DGGITQSPKYLFRKEGQNVTLSCEQNLNHDAMYWYRQDPGQGLRLIYYSQIVNDFQKGDIAEGYSVSREKKESFPLTVTSAQKNPTAFYLCASSTPGQADTQYFGPGTRLTVL.

J is TRBJ2-1 and V is TRBV7-3, with D unresolved. Germline V CDR1 and CDR2: SGHTA, FQGTGA. V was cut by 1 base and J by 4 bases, with 5 bases left in between. The CDR3 is made up of 13 amino acids. The CDR3 DNA is TGTGCCAGCAGCTTAAATAATTACAATGAGCAGTTCTTC. The encoded protein is CASSLNNYNEQFF.

The chain uses TRBV6-1 and TRBJ2-3, with 10 positions matching TRBD2. This CDR3 is built from 15 residues. Germline V CDR1 and CDR2: MNHNS, SASEGT. Trimming cost V 7 bases and J 6 bases; bases outside gene matches: 10. As DNA, the CDR3 is TGTGCCAGCACCGAAAGAGCGGGGGGGTGGGATACGCAGTATTTT. Protein sequence: CASTERAGGWDTQYF.

The table lists this clone with a count of one. This chain joins TRBV27 and TRBJ2-1; no definite D call. The CDR3 loop spans 15 amino acids. The V end lost 3 bases, the J end lost 5 bases, and 14 bases lay between the germline ends. The V gene's germline CDR1 is MNHEY and CDR2 SMNVEV (reference sequence). The CDR3 coding sequence is TGTGCCAGCAGTTTTCTGGCAGGCGAGAACAATGAGCAGTTCTTC. It yields the protein CASSFLAGENNEQFF.

This clone was seen only a few times. This chain links TRBV15 with TRBJ1-2; D perhaps matches TRBD1 (5 bases). Trimming stripped 0 bases from V and 8 bases from J, with 10 bases between. This CDR3 is built from 13 residues. Germline V gives CDR1 LNHNV, CDR2 YYDKDF (reference sequence). The CDR3 sequence is CATSREEGDGYTF. The CDR3 DNA reads as TGTGCCACCAGCAGAGAAGAAGGGGACGGCTACACCTTC. Variable domain in full (rest from reference TRBV15 and TRBJ1-2): DAMVIQNPRYQVTQFGKPVTLSCSQTLNHNVMYWYQQKSSQAPKLLFHYYDKDFNNEADTPDNFQSRRPNTSFCFLDIRSPGLGDTAMYLCATSREEGDGYTFGSGTRLTVV.

V gene TRBV2 combines with J gene TRBJ2-1, with unresolved D. Germline CDR1 is SNHLY and CDR2 is FYNNEI. The CDR3 contains 14 residues. Trimming left V 7 bases short and J 1 base short, with 11 bases between. The CDR3: CASTRSSSYNEQFF. DNA for the CDR3: TGTGCCAGCACTCGGAGCAGTTCCTACAATGAGCAGTTCTTC. Full variable domain (rest looked up from reference TRBV2 and TRBJ2-1): EPEVTQTPSHQVTQMGQEVILRCVPISNHLYFYWYRQILGQKVEFLVSFYNNEISEKSEIFDDQFSVERPDGSNFTLKIRSTKLEDSAMYFCASTRSSSYNEQFFGPGTRLTVL.

V and J are TRBV5-1 and TRBJ2-7; D tentatively reads TRBD1 or TRBD2 (5 bases each). CDR1 is SGHRS, CDR2 YFSETQ, per germline. This CDR3 comprises 16 residues. Deletions cut 0 bases from V and 3 bases from J, with 16 bases between. CDR3 nucleotides: TGCGCCAGCAGCTTGGCCGAGGGTGAAACAGGCTACGAGCAGTACTTC. It codes for CASSLAEGETGYEQYF.

V is TRBV2 and J is TRBJ2-2; D not certain. CDR1 is SNHLY, CDR2 FYNNEI, per germline. CDR3 length: 17 residues. Trimming removed 2 bases from V and 1 base from J, with 14 bases in between. DNA for the CDR3: TGTGCCAGCAGTGAAAACCCCCTGTGGGGGAACACCGGGGAGCTGTTTTTT. It encodes CASSENPLWGNTGELFF.

The chain uses TRBV27 and TRBJ1-1; D is unclear. CDR1 and CDR2 from the germline V gene are MNHEY and SMNVEV (reference sequence). The ends were cut back, 2 bases at V and 11 bases at J, with 24 bases in the middle. The CDR3 extends over 16 amino acids. CDR3 sequence (DNA): TGTGCCAGCAGTTTAACCCCCGAAAGTTTCCCTCGAAGGGCTTTCTTT. It yields the protein CASSLTPESFPRRAFF.

The sample holds a few counts of this clone. The chain recombines TRBV5-6 with TRBJ2-3, with TRBD1 as a possible D gene (6 bases). The germline V and J ends were trimmed by 6 bases and 7 bases, with 12 bases remaining between them. The germline V gene encodes CDR1 SGHDT and CDR2 YYEEEE. The CDR3 contains 12 residues. CDR3 nucleotide sequence: TGTGCCAGCACGGACAGTTGGCATACGCAGTATTTT. Protein product: CASTDSWHTQYF.

The chain recombines TRBV5-6 with TRBJ2-5, with D tentatively TRBD1 (7 bases). From germline, CDR1 is SGHDT and CDR2 YYEEEE. Between the trimmed V and J ends, which lost 4 bases and 5 bases, there was a span of 27 bases. This CDR3 comprises 18 residues. This CDR3 reads CASSPFWAGGNGWETQYF. The CDR3 DNA reads as TGTGCCAGCAGCCCATTTTGGGCAGGGGGGAATGGTTGGGAGACCCAGTACTTC.

The V and J genes are TRBV5-6 and TRBJ2-5; a possible D gene is TRBD2 (5 bases). Deletions cut 4 bases from V and 2 bases from J, with 12 bases between. Germline lookup yields CDR1 SGHDT and CDR2 YYEEEE. The CDR3 spans 14 residues. As DNA, the CDR3 is TGTGCCAGCAGCGCGGGTCACCTTCAAGAGACCCAGTACTTC. Translating gives CASSAGHLQETQYF.

This clone has only a few counts. The J gene is TRBJ2-7, the V gene TRBV2; D unclear. CDR1 SNHLY and CDR2 FYNNEI come from the germline V gene. CDR3 length: 11 amino acids. V was trimmed by 4 bases and J by 4 bases, leaving 5 bases between them. The CDR3 is CASSVRYEQYF. The CDR3 bases are TGTGCCAGCAGTGTCAGGTACGAGCAGTACTTC.

Only a few counts were recorded for this clone. The rearrangement uses TRBV13 and TRBJ1-5, with D tentatively TRBD1 (5 bases). The V gene's germline CDR1 is PRHDT and CDR2 FYEKMQ (reference sequence). The CDR3 contains 15 residues. Trimming took 0 bases from V and 2 from J, leaving 8 bases between them. Here the CDR3 reads CASSLGTGGNQPQHF. Here the CDR3 DNA reads TGTGCCAGCAGCTTAGGGACGGGGGGCAATCAGCCCCAGCATTTT.

CDR3 DNA sequence: TGTGCCAGCTCACCTCGAGAGACCCAGTACTTC. This codes for CASSPRETQYF. V usage is TRBV18 and J usage is TRBJ2-5; D not resolved. Trimming cost V 3 bases and J 4 bases, with 3 bases left between them. This CDR3 spans 11 amino acids. Per the germline V gene, CDR1 is KGHSH and CDR2 is LQKENI.

This clone was recorded a few times. The chain employs TRBV11-2 and TRBJ1-6; D is unresolved. The germline gives CDR1 SGHAT, CDR2 FQNNGV. V gave up 4 bases and J gave up 6 bases, with 7 bases separating them. This CDR3 has 13 residues. In DNA form, the CDR3 reads TGTGCCAGCAGCTCACTCGTTAATTCACCCCTCCACTTT. It yields the protein CASSSLVNSPLHF.

This chain links TRBV7-1 with TRBJ1-2; TRBD1 is a possible D gene (5 bases). TRBV7-1 is given ORF status, its function remaining uncertain. This CDR3 is built from 15 residues. The V end lost 4 bases, the J end lost 2 bases, and 14 bases lay between the germline ends. CDR3 bases: TGTGCCAGCAGCTTGGACATCACCCGGAACTATGGCTACACCTTC. Amino acid sequence: CASSLDITRNYGYTF.

The V and J genes are TRBV5-4 and TRBJ2-5; no reliable D call. The V gene lost 1 base and the J gene lost 3 bases, with 7 bases spanning the gap. Per germline, CDR1 SGHNT and CDR2 YYREEE (reference sequence). CDR3 length: 13 residues. CDR3 region: CASSLTDKETQYF. CDR3 bases: TGTGCCAGCAGCTTGACAGACAAAGAGACCCAGTACTTC.

The chain has TRBV9 and TRBJ2-3; either TRBD1 or TRBD2 may supply D (5 bases each). Germline CDR1 reads SGDLS; CDR2 reads YYNGEE. The CDR3 consists of 14 residues. Trimming cost V 2 bases and J 0 bases, with 7 bases left between them. The CDR3 coding sequence is TGTGCCAGCAGCGTTGGGGGTAGCACAGATACGCAGTATTTT. Translation: CASSVGGSTDTQYF.

The chain joins TRBV7-9 to TRBJ1-4; 12 bases are shared with TRBD1. Per the germline V gene, CDR1 is SEHNR and CDR2 is FQNEAQ (reference sequence). The CDR3 loop spans 17 amino acids. V trimming: 1 base; J trimming: 3 bases; junction bases outside the gene matches: 3. The CDR3 DNA reads TGTGCCAGCAGCTTAGTGGGACAGGGGGCTTCTAATGAAAAACTGTTTTTT. Its protein product is CASSLVGQGASNEKLFF. Full variable domain (rest looked up from reference TRBV7-9 and TRBJ1-4): DTGVSQNPRHKITKRGQNVTFRCDPISEHNRLYWYRQTLGQGPEFLTYFQNEAQLEKSRLLSDRFSAERPKGSFSTLEIQRTEQGDSAMYLCASSLVGQGASNEKLFFGSGTQLSVL.

This chain joins TRBV18 and TRBJ2-1, with D possibly called TRBD1 or TRBD2 (7 bases each). CDR1 is KGHSH, CDR2 LQKENI, per germline. V gave up 1 base and J gave up 6 bases, with 16 bases separating them. This CDR3 contains 16 residues. CDR3 DNA: TGTGCCAGCTCACCACTGGTCACAGGGGAGGGCAATGAGCAGTTCTTC. Translating gives CASSPLVTGEGNEQFF.

The V gene is TRBV27, the J gene TRBJ2-2, with D possibly being TRBD1 (6 bases). The V end lost 9 bases, the J end lost 6 bases, and 14 bases lay between the germline ends. This CDR3 is 13 amino acids long. CDR1 is MNHEY, CDR2 SMNVEV, per germline (reference sequence). The CDR3 sequence: CASRGTGPGELFF. The CDR3 nucleotides read TGTGCCAGTCGGGGTACAGGGCCCGGGGAGCTGTTTTTT.

The rearrangement joins TRBV2 to TRBJ2-3, with 10 bases aligning to TRBD1. The V segment lost 5 bases and the J segment 4 bases; nucleotides outside the gene matches: 6. This CDR3 has 15 amino acids. CDR1 is SNHLY and CDR2 is FYNNEI in the germline V gene. CDR3 coding DNA: TGTGCCAGCAGTCAGGACAGGGGGAACGCAGATACGCAGTATTTT. Amino acid sequence: CASSQDRGNADTQYF.

This chain uses TRBV19 with TRBJ1-2; D unclear. Germline CDR1 and CDR2: LNHDA and SQIVND (reference sequence). V was shortened by 4 bases and J by 3 bases, with 12 bases between the two germline ends. This CDR3 has 14 residues. CDR3 amino acids: CASSTTWRDYGYTF. In DNA form, the CDR3 reads TGTGCCAGTAGTACGACCTGGAGGGACTATGGCTACACCTTC.

The count of this clone is one. The V call is TRBV6-4, the J call TRBJ1-2; D is unclear. The germline CDR1 and CDR2 sequences are MRHNA and SNTAGT. The CDR3 is 15 residues long. V shed 3 bases and J shed 5 bases, with 16 bases lying between them. CDR3 DNA sequence: TGTGCCAGCAGTGATACCCCCCAGGCCCTATATGGCTACACCTTC. Encoded protein: CASSDTPQALYGYTF.

CDR3: CASSGRGPERADTQYF. CDR3 nucleotides: TGTGCCAGCAGCGGACGAGGACCGGAAAGGGCGGATACGCAGTATTTT. The V gene is TRBV9, the J gene TRBJ2-3; D remains ambiguous. Trimming stripped 3 bases from V and 6 bases from J, with 20 bases between. CDR3 size: 16 residues. CDR1 and CDR2 (germline): SGDLS, YYNGEE. The whole variable domain, remainder taken from reference TRBV9 and TRBJ2-3, is DSGVTQTPKHLITATGQRVTLRCSPRSGDLSVYWYQQSLDQGLQFLIQYYNGEERAKGNILERFSAQQFPDLHSELNLSSLELGDSALYFCASSGRGPERADTQYFGPGTRLTVL.